This entry lists 6 T cell receptor beta chains sequenced from one sample in a study of T cell changes during pregnancy in multiple sclerosis. Profiling relied on immunoSEQ multiplex PCR, and the TCRdb table lists in-frame clones only, not all of them. The table shows 56,000 or so clones, with approximately 92% occurring only once. The sample consisted of CD4+ T cells from peripheral blood mononuclear cells, taken in the third trimester of pregnancy. Receptor source: a female donor with multiple sclerosis, enrolled in a pregnancy study.

This rearrangement joins TRBV6-1 to TRBJ2-5; possible D gene TRBD1, 5 bases. CDR1 and CDR2 from the germline V gene are MNHNS and SASEGT. V lost 2 bases to trimming and J lost 5 bases, with 15 bases between them. CDR3 length equals 15 residues. In nucleotides, the CDR3 is TGTGCCAGCAGTGAAATGAGAAGGGGCGGCGAGACCCAGTACTTC. Translation gives CASSEMRRGGETQYF.

The gene calls are TRBV15 and TRBJ2-5, with D possibly matching TRBD2 (5 bases). Germline CDR1 LNHNV, CDR2 YYDKDF (reference sequence). The CDR3 runs to 15 residues. V was pared by 3 bases and J by 7 bases, with 18 bases between. The CDR3 DNA reads TGTGCCACCAGCAGTAGAGCGGTGTCTCCGGGGACCCAGTACTTC. Protein sequence: CATSSRAVSPGTQYF.

The rearrangement links TRBV5-1 to TRBJ2-1; 7 bases fit TRBD1. CDR1 is SGHRS, CDR2 YFSETQ, per germline. The CDR3 extends over 16 amino acids. J was trimmed by 4 bases and V by 4 bases; bases with no gene match: 11. The CDR3 DNA sequence: TGCGCCAGCAGCACTCGACAGGGTAATAAATACAATGAGCAGTTCTTC. Its translation: CASSTRQGNKYNEQFF.

V usage is TRBV7-6 and J usage is TRBJ2-5; tentative D call: TRBD2 (5 bases). Germline V CDR1 and CDR2: SGHVS, FNYEAQ. The CDR3 is 15 residues long. Trimming shortened V by 0 bases and J by 2 bases, and 10 bases separated the two germline ends. The CDR3 loop reads CASSLAWTYQETQYF. The CDR3 nucleotides are TGTGCCAGCAGCTTAGCCTGGACTTATCAAGAGACCCAGTACTTC.

This chain connects TRBV30 to TRBJ2-7, with 8 bases that match TRBD2. Germline loops: CDR1 GTSNPN, CDR2 SVGIG (reference sequence). V was clipped by 3 bases and J by 3 bases; unmatched bases: 13. This CDR3 has 16 amino acids. CDR3 DNA sequence: TGTGCCTGGAGGCCTCAAGGAGGAGCGGGAGACTACGAGCAGTACTTC. Translated: CAWRPQGGAGDYEQYF.

The chain links TRBV18 to TRBJ2-7; 8 bases are a match to TRBD1. The V segment lost 2 bases and the J segment 5 bases; nucleotides outside the gene matches: 11. The CDR3 runs 16 residues. Germline values: CDR1 KGHSH, CDR2 LQKENI. CDR3 bases: TGTGCCAGCTCACCAGGGATCGGGACAGGTACCAACGAGCAGTACTTC. Its protein product is CASSPGIGTGTNEQYF.